The clone carrying this TCR beta chain was detected many times. The germline V and J ends were trimmed by 3 bases and 5 bases, with 10 bases remaining between them. The CDR3 totals 13 residues. Germline V gives CDR1 LNHDA, CDR2 SQIVND (reference sequence). Unique molecular identifiers were attached to individual cDNA molecules. TCRdb recomputed calls from the 5' RACE reads with MiXCR, one row per CDR3 protein. Of roughly 23,000 distinct CDR3 sequences detected, roughly 3.5% appear once; the ten largest clones hold roughly 5.7%. This specimen belongs to a study of early T cells in non-severe SARS-CoV-2 infection.

Sequencing was performed on whole blood. The source of this sequence is an adult who was a healthcare worker with PCR-confirmed SARS-CoV-2 infection or an uninfected control (not recorded which). This sequence joins TRBV19 and TRBJ2-5; D unclear. As DNA, the CDR3 is TGTGCCAGTAGTATTTTGGGGTTCGAGACCCAGTACTTC. Encoded protein: CASSILGFETQYF.